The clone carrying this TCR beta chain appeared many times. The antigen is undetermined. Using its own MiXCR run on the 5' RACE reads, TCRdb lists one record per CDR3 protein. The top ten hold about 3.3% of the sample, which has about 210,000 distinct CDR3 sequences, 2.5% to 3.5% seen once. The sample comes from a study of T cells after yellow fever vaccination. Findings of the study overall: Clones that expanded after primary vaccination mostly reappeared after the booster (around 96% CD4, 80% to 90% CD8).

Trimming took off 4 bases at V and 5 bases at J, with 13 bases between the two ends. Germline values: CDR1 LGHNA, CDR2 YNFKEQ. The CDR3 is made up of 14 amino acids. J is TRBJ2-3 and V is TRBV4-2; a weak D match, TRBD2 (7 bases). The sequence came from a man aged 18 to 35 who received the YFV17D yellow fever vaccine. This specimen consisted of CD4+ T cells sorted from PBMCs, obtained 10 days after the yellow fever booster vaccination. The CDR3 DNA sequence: TGTGCCAGCAGCCGGATGCGGGGGCAAGATACGCAGTATTTT. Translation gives CASSRMRGQDTQYF.